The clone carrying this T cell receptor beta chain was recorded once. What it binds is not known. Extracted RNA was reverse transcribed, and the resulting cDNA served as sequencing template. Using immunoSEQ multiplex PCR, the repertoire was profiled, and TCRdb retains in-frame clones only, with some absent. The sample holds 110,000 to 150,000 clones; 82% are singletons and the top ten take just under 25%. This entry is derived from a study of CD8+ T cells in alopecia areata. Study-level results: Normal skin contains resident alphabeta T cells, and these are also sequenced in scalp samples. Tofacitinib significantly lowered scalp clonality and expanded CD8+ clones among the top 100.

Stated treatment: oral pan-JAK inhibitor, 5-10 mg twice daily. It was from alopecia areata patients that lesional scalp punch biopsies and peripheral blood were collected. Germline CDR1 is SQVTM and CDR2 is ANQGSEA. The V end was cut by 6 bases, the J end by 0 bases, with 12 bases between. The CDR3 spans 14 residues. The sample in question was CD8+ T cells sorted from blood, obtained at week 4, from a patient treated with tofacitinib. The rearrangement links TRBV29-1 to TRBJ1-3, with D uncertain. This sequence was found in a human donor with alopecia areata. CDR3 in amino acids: CSVLARSSGNTIYF. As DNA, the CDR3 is TGCAGCGTCCTAGCACGCAGCTCTGGAAACACCATATATTTT.